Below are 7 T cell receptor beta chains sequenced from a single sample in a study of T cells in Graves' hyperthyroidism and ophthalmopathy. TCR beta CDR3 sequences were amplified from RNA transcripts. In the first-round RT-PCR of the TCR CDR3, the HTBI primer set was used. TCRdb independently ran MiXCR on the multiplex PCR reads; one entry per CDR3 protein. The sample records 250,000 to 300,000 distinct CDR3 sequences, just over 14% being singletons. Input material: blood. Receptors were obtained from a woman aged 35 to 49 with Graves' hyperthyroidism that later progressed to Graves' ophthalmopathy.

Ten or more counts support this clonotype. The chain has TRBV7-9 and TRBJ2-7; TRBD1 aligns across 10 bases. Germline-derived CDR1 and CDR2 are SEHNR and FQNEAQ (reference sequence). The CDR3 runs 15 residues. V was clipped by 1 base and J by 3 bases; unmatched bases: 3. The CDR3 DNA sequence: TGTGCCAGCAGCTTAGTGGGACAGGGGTTCTACGAGCAGTACTTC. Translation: CASSLVGQGFYEQYF.

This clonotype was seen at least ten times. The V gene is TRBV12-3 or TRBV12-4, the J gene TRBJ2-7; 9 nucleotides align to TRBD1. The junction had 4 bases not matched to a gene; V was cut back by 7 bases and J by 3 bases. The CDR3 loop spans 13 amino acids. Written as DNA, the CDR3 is TGTGCCAGCACATCGACAGGGGGCTACGAGCAGTACTTC. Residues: CASTSTGGYEQYF.

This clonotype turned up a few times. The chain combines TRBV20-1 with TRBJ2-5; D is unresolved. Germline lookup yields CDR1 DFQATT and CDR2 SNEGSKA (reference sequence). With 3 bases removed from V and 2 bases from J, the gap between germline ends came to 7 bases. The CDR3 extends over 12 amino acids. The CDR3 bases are TGCAGTGCTAGCGACGGGCAAGAGACCCAGTACTTC. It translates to CSASDGQETQYF.

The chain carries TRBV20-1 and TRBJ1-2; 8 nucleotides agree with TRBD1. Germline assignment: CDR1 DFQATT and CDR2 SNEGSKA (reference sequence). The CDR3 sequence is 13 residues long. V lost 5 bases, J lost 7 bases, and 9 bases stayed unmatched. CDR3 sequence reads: CSAAGTGPFGYTF. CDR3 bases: TGCAGTGCTGCCGGGACAGGCCCTTTTGGCTACACCTTC.

The CDR3 DNA is TGTGCCAGCAGCCTTAATACGGGGAACACTGAAGCTTTCTTT. Amino acid sequence: CASSLNTGNTEAFF. J is TRBJ1-1 and V is TRBV12-3 or TRBV12-4; no firm D call. V was cut by 6 bases and J by 1 base, with 12 bases left in between. The CDR3 is 14 residues long.

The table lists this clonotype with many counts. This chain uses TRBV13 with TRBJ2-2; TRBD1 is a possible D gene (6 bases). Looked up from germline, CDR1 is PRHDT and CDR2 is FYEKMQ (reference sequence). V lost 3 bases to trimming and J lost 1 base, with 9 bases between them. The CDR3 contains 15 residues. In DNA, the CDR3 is TGTGCCAGCAGCTTTTTGGACAGGAACACCGGGGAGCTGTTTTTT. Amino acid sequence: CASSFLDRNTGELFF. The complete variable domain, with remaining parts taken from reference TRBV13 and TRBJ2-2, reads AAGVIQSPRHLIKEKRETATLKCYPIPRHDTVYWYQQGPGQDPQFLISFYEKMQSDKGSIPDRFSAQQFSDYHSELNMSSLELGDSALYFCASSFLDRNTGELFFGEGSRLTVL.

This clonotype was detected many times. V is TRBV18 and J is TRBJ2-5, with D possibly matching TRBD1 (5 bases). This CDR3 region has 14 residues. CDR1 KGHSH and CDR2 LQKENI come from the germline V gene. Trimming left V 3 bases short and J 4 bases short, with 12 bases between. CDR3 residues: CASSPRQTLETQYF. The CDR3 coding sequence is TGTGCCAGCTCACCCAGACAGACCCTAGAGACCCAGTACTTC. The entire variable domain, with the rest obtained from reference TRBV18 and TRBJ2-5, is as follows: NAGVMQNPRHLVRRRGQEARLRCSPMKGHSHVYWYRQLPEEGLKFMVYLQKENIIDESGMPKERFSAEFPKEGPSILRIQQVVRGDSAAYFCASSPRQTLETQYFGPGTRLLVL.